This is a list of T cell receptor beta chains from one sample in a study of T cells in Graves' hyperthyroidism and ophthalmopathy. Each CDR3 protein is one row after TCRdb ran MiXCR on the multiplex PCR reads. The repertoire holds a few hundred thousand distinct CDR3 sequences, with 15% to 19% as singletons. Source material: blood. These TCRs come from a young woman with Graves' hyperthyroidism. Each CDR3 is given with its conserved first and last residue. The D gene is left open where the match is weak. Clone size is given for some rows only: seen once, a few or many times, or a class if the clone is expanded.

v_call: TRBV20-1
d_call: .
j_call: TRBJ1-5
clone_size: few
cdr3_nt: TGCAGTGCTAGAGATGAGCCAGGATATAGCAATCAGCCCCAGCATTTT
cdr3_aa: CSARDEPGYSNQPQHF

v_call: TRBV10-3
d_call: .
j_call: TRBJ2-7
clone_size: many
cdr3_nt: TGTGCCATCAGTGAGTCGATTTTGAACGAGCAGTACTTC
cdr3_aa: CAISESILNEQYF

v_call: TRBV2
d_call: TRBD2
j_call: TRBJ2-3
clone_size: many
cdr3_nt: TGTGCCAGCACTCGAAGGCCTAGCGGCGGCACAGATACGCAGTATTTT
cdr3_aa: CASTRRPSGGTDTQYF

v_call: TRBV2
d_call: .
j_call: TRBJ2-7
clone_size: many
cdr3_nt: TGTGCCTCCGGGCGGGATGATTACACGGGCTACGAGCAGTACTTC
cdr3_aa: CASGRDDYTGYEQYF

v_call: TRBV9
d_call: .
j_call: TRBJ1-1
clone_size: few
cdr3_nt: TGTGCCAGCAGCGTAGCTTGGGGGAACACTGAAGCTTTCTTT
cdr3_aa: CASSVAWGNTEAFF

v_call: TRBV6-2/TRBV6-3
d_call: .
j_call: TRBJ1-2
clone_size: .
cdr3_nt: TGTGCCAGCAGCCCCCCGGGGGCGGGGAGGTCGAACTATGGCTACACCTTC
cdr3_aa: CASSPPGAGRSNYGYTF

v_call: TRBV11-2
d_call: .
j_call: TRBJ2-4
clone_size: .
cdr3_nt: TGTGCCAGCAGCTTAATGGGCGGGATAGCCAAAAACATTCAGTACTTC
cdr3_aa: CASSLMGGIAKNIQYF

v_call: TRBV4-2
d_call: .
j_call: TRBJ2-2
clone_size: .
cdr3_nt: TGTGCCAGCAGCCAAGATCTGTGGGCCGAGGACACCGGGGAGCTGTTTTTT
cdr3_aa: CASSQDLWAEDTGELFF

v_call: TRBV27
d_call: .
j_call: TRBJ1-1
clone_size: .
cdr3_nt: TGTGCCAGCAGTTCACAGAGTAACACTGAAGCTTTCTTT
cdr3_aa: CASSSQSNTEAFF

v_call: TRBV2
d_call: .
j_call: TRBJ2-2
clone_size: many
cdr3_nt: TGTGCCAGCAGTGATAGTAGGACGAACACCGGGGAGCTGTTTTTT
cdr3_aa: CASSDSRTNTGELFF

v_call: TRBV10-3
d_call: TRBD1
j_call: TRBJ2-7
clone_size: many
cdr3_nt: TGTGCCATCAGGGAAGACAGGGCCTACGAGCAGTACTTC
cdr3_aa: CAIREDRAYEQYF

v_call: TRBV6-6
d_call: TRBD1
j_call: TRBJ2-1
clone_size: many
cdr3_nt: TGTGCCAGCAGTTACTCGTGGGACAGCAGGGGCAATGAGCAGTTCTTC
cdr3_aa: CASSYSWDSRGNEQFF

v_call: TRBV20-1
d_call: TRBD2
j_call: TRBJ2-5
clone_size: .
cdr3_nt: TGCAGTACCCGGGTAGCGGGAGGATCACAAGAGACCCAGTACTTC
cdr3_aa: CSTRVAGGSQETQYF

v_call: TRBV7-3
d_call: .
j_call: TRBJ2-3
clone_size: .
cdr3_nt: TGTGCCAGCAGCCCCATACACGATACGCAGTATTTT
cdr3_aa: CASSPIHDTQYF

v_call: TRBV7-2
d_call: TRBD2
j_call: TRBJ2-5
clone_size: many
cdr3_nt: TGTGCCAGCAGCTTAGCGGGACTAGCCGAAGAGACCCAGTACTTC
cdr3_aa: CASSLAGLAEETQYF

v_call: TRBV12-3/TRBV12-4
d_call: TRBD2
j_call: TRBJ2-6
clone_size: few
cdr3_nt: TGTGCCAGCAGCCCCGGACTAGCGGATGTCTCTGGGGCCAACGTCCTGACTTTC
cdr3_aa: CASSPGLADVSGANVLTF

v_call: TRBV5-1
d_call: .
j_call: TRBJ2-2
clone_size: few
cdr3_nt: TGCGCCAGCAGTATCGAAGGAGCCGGGGAGCTGTTTTTT
cdr3_aa: CASSIEGAGELFF

v_call: TRBV9
d_call: TRBD2
j_call: TRBJ2-1
clone_size: few
cdr3_nt: TGTGCCAGCAGCAGACTAGCGGGAAGGCGGAATGAGCAGTTCTTC
cdr3_aa: CASSRLAGRRNEQFF

v_call: TRBV5-1
d_call: TRBD2
j_call: TRBJ2-1
clone_size: few
cdr3_nt: TGCGCCAGCAGCTTGTCTAGCGGGAGTTCGTATGAGCAGTTCTTC
cdr3_aa: CASSLSSGSSYEQFF

v_call: TRBV20-1
d_call: .
j_call: TRBJ2-1
clone_size: many
cdr3_nt: TGCAGTGCTAGAGGGAGCGCGAGATACAATGAGCAGTTCTTC
cdr3_aa: CSARGSARYNEQFF

v_call: TRBV20-1
d_call: TRBD1
j_call: TRBJ2-7
clone_size: few
cdr3_nt: TGCAGTGGGTGGGGACAGTCCTACGAGCAGTACTTC
cdr3_aa: CSGWGQSYEQYF

v_call: TRBV5-1
d_call: .
j_call: TRBJ1-6
clone_size: .
cdr3_nt: TGCGCCAGCAGCCCCAGCTCGTTCCCCGCTAATTCACCCCTCCACTTT
cdr3_aa: CASSPSSFPANSPLHF

v_call: TRBV6-1
d_call: .
j_call: TRBJ2-1
clone_size: .
cdr3_nt: TGTGCCAGCAGACATCTAGGGTACAATGAGCAGTTCTTC
cdr3_aa: CASRHLGYNEQFF

v_call: TRBV14
d_call: .
j_call: TRBJ2-7
clone_size: few
cdr3_nt: TGTGCCAGCAGTCACGGCCGGGGAACCTACGAGCAGTACTTC
cdr3_aa: CASSHGRGTYEQYF

v_call: TRBV20-1
d_call: TRBD2
j_call: TRBJ2-7
clone_size: many
cdr3_nt: TGCAGTGCTAGAGATCCTAGCGGGTATTCCTACGAGCAGTACTTC
cdr3_aa: CSARDPSGYSYEQYF

v_call: TRBV28
d_call: .
j_call: TRBJ2-1
clone_size: many
cdr3_nt: TGTGCCAGCGTGATAGCGAGAGGGAGTAACCATGAGCAGTTCTTC
cdr3_aa: CASVIARGSNHEQFF

v_call: TRBV10-3
d_call: .
j_call: TRBJ2-1
clone_size: .
cdr3_nt: TGTGCCATCAGTCCACCGGAACACAATGAGCAGTTCTTC
cdr3_aa: CAISPPEHNEQFF

v_call: TRBV28
d_call: .
j_call: TRBJ2-3
clone_size: many
cdr3_nt: TGTGCCAGCAGTTCCCCGACAGGCACAGATACGCAGTATTTT
cdr3_aa: CASSSPTGTDTQYF

v_call: TRBV20-1
d_call: .
j_call: TRBJ2-7
clone_size: .
cdr3_nt: TGCAGTGCAGCACCAGGACAGAGCTACGAGCAGTACTTC
cdr3_aa: CSAAPGQSYEQYF

v_call: TRBV29-1
d_call: TRBD1
j_call: TRBJ2-7
clone_size: .
cdr3_nt: TGCAGCGTTGGTCCGACGGGACAGACCCTCTACGAGCAGTACTTC
cdr3_aa: CSVGPTGQTLYEQYF

v_call: TRBV20-1
d_call: TRBD2
j_call: TRBJ2-1
clone_size: many
cdr3_nt: TGCAGTGCTTTTACTAGCGGATCCTACAATGAGCAGTTCTTC
cdr3_aa: CSAFTSGSYNEQFF

v_call: TRBV5-5
d_call: TRBD1
j_call: TRBJ2-5
clone_size: .
cdr3_nt: TGTGCCAGCAGCCAAGACAGGGCGCCCTCAGAGACCCAGTACTTC
cdr3_aa: CASSQDRAPSETQYF

v_call: TRBV12-5
d_call: .
j_call: TRBJ1-1
clone_size: many
cdr3_nt: TGTGCTAGTGGTTTGGTACCCCAAAACACTGAAGCTTTCTTT
cdr3_aa: CASGLVPQNTEAFF

v_call: TRBV30
d_call: .
j_call: TRBJ1-1
clone_size: many
cdr3_nt: TGTGCCAGTTCGGACCAAGGGGTCACTGAAGCTTTCTTT
cdr3_aa: CASSDQGVTEAFF

v_call: TRBV28
d_call: .
j_call: TRBJ2-3
clone_size: many
cdr3_nt: TGTGCCAGCAGTTTATGGGGTAAAGGGGGAGATACGCAGTATTTT
cdr3_aa: CASSLWGKGGDTQYF

v_call: TRBV3-1
d_call: TRBD1
j_call: TRBJ1-1
clone_size: many
cdr3_nt: TGTGCCAGCAGCCAGGCCGGACAGGGGAAAAACACTGAAGCTTTCTTT
cdr3_aa: CASSQAGQGKNTEAFF

v_call: TRBV6-2/TRBV6-3
d_call: TRBD1
j_call: TRBJ2-1
clone_size: .
cdr3_nt: TGTGCCAGCAGTTACTCCGGGACAGTAGTTGGTGAGCAGTTCTTC
cdr3_aa: CASSYSGTVVGEQFF

v_call: TRBV6-1
d_call: .
j_call: TRBJ2-2
clone_size: .
cdr3_nt: TGTGCCAGCAGCCGTCGACTAGGAAACACCGGGGAGCTGTTTTTT
cdr3_aa: CASSRRLGNTGELFF

v_call: TRBV2
d_call: .
j_call: TRBJ2-7
clone_size: many
cdr3_nt: TGTGCCAGCAGTGAACTAGCTGGTCTGGAGCAGTACTTC
cdr3_aa: CASSELAGLEQYF

v_call: TRBV20-1
d_call: .
j_call: TRBJ2-2
clone_size: few
cdr3_nt: TGCAGTGCTAGCATGAATAGGCGGGACACCGGGGAGCTGTTTTTT
cdr3_aa: CSASMNRRDTGELFF

v_call: TRBV11-2
d_call: .
j_call: TRBJ2-7
clone_size: many
cdr3_nt: TGTGCCAGCAGCCATGGTTCAGGGCCCTACGAGCAGTACTTC
cdr3_aa: CASSHGSGPYEQYF

v_call: TRBV6-1
d_call: .
j_call: TRBJ2-3
clone_size: many
cdr3_nt: TGTGCCAGCAGTAAGGGGACGAGCACAGATACGCAGTATTTT
cdr3_aa: CASSKGTSTDTQYF

v_call: TRBV11-2
d_call: TRBD1
j_call: TRBJ1-4
clone_size: many
cdr3_nt: TGTGCCAGCAGCTTAGATCAACGGACAGGATCTAATGAAAAACTGTTTTTT
cdr3_aa: CASSLDQRTGSNEKLFF

v_call: TRBV7-9
d_call: .
j_call: TRBJ1-1
clone_size: .
cdr3_nt: TGTGCCAGCAGCTTGTCTCGGCAGGGGTACATGAACACTGAAGCTTTCTTT
cdr3_aa: CASSLSRQGYMNTEAFF

v_call: TRBV11-2
d_call: .
j_call: TRBJ2-2
clone_size: many
cdr3_nt: TGTGCCAGCAGTTTAGTCGGGGAGCTGTTTTTT
cdr3_aa: CASSLVGELFF

v_call: TRBV20-1
d_call: .
j_call: TRBJ2-5
clone_size: many
cdr3_nt: TGCAGTGCTAGTGGGGCCCCCATCGAGACCCAGTACTTC
cdr3_aa: CSASGAPIETQYF

v_call: TRBV6-1
d_call: .
j_call: TRBJ2-5
clone_size: many
cdr3_nt: TGTGCCAGCAGTTATTTGTCCGGGGAGGAGACCCAGTACTTC
cdr3_aa: CASSYLSGEETQYF

v_call: TRBV9
d_call: .
j_call: TRBJ2-2
clone_size: few
cdr3_nt: TGTGCCAGCAGCGTAGAGGCTAACACCGGGGAGCTGTTTTTT
cdr3_aa: CASSVEANTGELFF

v_call: TRBV7-6
d_call: .
j_call: TRBJ1-1
clone_size: many
cdr3_nt: TGTGCCAGCAGCTTCCTGGTGAGAGGGGACACTGAAGCTTTCTTT
cdr3_aa: CASSFLVRGDTEAFF

v_call: TRBV18
d_call: .
j_call: TRBJ1-3
clone_size: many
cdr3_nt: TGTGCCAGCTCACCAGGGACCGGAAACACCATATATTTT
cdr3_aa: CASSPGTGNTIYF

v_call: TRBV20-1
d_call: .
j_call: TRBJ2-1
clone_size: many
cdr3_nt: TGCAGTGCTAGAACGGATGCGGGGGAGCAGTTCTTC
cdr3_aa: CSARTDAGEQFF

v_call: TRBV12-3/TRBV12-4
d_call: .
j_call: TRBJ1-6
clone_size: .
cdr3_nt: TGTGCCAGCAGTTTAACCGGGGTTGCATCCCTCCACTTT
cdr3_aa: CASSLTGVASLHF

v_call: TRBV9
d_call: .
j_call: TRBJ2-6
clone_size: .
cdr3_nt: TGTGCCAGCAGCTCCCAGGCCTCTGGGGCCAACGTCCTAACTTTC
cdr3_aa: CASSSQASGANVLTF

v_call: TRBV10-3
d_call: TRBD1
j_call: TRBJ2-5
clone_size: .
cdr3_nt: TGTGCCATTGGGACAGGGGGTAGGGAGACCCAGTACTTC
cdr3_aa: CAIGTGGRETQYF

v_call: TRBV6-1
d_call: .
j_call: TRBJ2-1
clone_size: many
cdr3_nt: TGTGCCAGCAGTGAAATAGGAGGGAGCCCTTACAATGAGCAGTTCTTC
cdr3_aa: CASSEIGGSPYNEQFF

v_call: TRBV6-1
d_call: .
j_call: TRBJ2-7
clone_size: .
cdr3_nt: TGTGCCAGCAGAAATCCCGGGTCCGGGGCCTACGAGCAGTACTTC
cdr3_aa: CASRNPGSGAYEQYF